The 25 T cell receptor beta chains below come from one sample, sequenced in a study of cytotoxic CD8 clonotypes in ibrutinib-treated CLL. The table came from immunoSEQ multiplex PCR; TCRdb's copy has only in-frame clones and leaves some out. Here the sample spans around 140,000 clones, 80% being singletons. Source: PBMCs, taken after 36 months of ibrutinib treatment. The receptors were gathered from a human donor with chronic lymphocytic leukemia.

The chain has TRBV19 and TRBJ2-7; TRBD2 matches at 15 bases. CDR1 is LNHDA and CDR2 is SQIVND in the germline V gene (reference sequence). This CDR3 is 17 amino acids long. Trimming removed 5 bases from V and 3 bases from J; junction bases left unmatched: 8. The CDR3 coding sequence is TGTGCCAGTAGTTTAGGGACTAGCGGGAGGACCTTCTACGAGCAGTACTTC. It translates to CASSLGTSGRTFYEQYF.

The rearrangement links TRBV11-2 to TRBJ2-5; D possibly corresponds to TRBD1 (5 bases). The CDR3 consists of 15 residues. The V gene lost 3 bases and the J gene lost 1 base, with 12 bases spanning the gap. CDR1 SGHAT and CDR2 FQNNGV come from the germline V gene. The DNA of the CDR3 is TGTGCCAGCAGCTTCAACTCAGGGTCCCAAGAGACCCAGTACTTC. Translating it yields CASSFNSGSQETQYF.

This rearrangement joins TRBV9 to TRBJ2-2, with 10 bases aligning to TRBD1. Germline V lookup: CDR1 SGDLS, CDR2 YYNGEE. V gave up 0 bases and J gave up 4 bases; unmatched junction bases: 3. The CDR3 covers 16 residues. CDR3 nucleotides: TGTGCCAGCAGCGTAGGACAGGGGGCGACCACCGGGGAGCTGTTTTTT. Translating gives CASSVGQGATTGELFF. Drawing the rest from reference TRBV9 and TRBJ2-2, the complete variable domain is DSGVTQTPKHLITATGQRVTLRCSPRSGDLSVYWYQQSLDQGLQFLIQYYNGEERAKGNILERFSAQQFPDLHSELNLSSLELGDSALYFCASSVGQGATTGELFFGEGSRLTVL.

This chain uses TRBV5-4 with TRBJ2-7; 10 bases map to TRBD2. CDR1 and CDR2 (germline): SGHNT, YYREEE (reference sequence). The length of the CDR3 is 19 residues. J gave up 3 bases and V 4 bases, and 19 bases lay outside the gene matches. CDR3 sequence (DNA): TGTGCCAGCAGCCCCCTACGCAAGCGGGGGGGCCTAATTTACTACGAGCAGTACTTC. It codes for CASSPLRKRGGLIYYEQYF.

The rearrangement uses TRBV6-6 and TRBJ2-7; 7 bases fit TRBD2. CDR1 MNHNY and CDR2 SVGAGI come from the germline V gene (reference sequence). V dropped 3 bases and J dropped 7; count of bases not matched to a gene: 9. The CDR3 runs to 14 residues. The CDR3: CASSYRRETREQYF. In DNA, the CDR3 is TGTGCCAGCAGTTATCGGCGGGAGACGCGGGAGCAGTACTTC.

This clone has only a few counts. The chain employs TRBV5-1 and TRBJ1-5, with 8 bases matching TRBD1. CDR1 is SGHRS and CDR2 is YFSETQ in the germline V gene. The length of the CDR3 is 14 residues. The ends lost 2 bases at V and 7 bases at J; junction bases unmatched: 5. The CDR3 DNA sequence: TGCGCCAGCAGCTTCACCGGGACAGGCCAGCCCCAGCATTTT. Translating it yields CASSFTGTGQPQHF.

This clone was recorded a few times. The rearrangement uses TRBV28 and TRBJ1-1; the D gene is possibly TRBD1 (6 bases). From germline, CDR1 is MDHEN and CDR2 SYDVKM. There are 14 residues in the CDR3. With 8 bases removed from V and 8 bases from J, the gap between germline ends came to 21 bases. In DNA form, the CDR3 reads TGTGCCAGCGCCTTGTACAGGGACGGGTCCGAAGCTTTCTTT. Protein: CASALYRDGSEAFF.

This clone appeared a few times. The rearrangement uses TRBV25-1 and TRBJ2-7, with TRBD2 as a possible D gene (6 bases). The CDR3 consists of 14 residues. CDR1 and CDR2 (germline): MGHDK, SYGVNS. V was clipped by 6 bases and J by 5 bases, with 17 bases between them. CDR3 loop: CASSSLGGVDEQYF. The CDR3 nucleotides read TGTGCCAGCAGCAGCCTGGGAGGTGTCGACGAGCAGTACTTC.

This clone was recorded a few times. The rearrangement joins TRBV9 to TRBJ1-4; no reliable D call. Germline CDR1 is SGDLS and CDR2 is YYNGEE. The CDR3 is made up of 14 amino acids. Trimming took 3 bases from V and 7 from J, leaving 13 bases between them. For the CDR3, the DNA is TGTGCCAGCAGCGGTGGGGTAGGAAGTGAAAAACTGTTTTTT. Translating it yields CASSGGVGSEKLFF.

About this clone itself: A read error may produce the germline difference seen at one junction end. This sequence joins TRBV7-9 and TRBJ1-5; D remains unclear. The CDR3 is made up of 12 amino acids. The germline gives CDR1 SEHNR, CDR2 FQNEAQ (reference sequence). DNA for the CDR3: TGTGCCAGCAGCCCTTTCAATGAGCCCCAGCATTTT. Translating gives CASSPFNEPQHF.

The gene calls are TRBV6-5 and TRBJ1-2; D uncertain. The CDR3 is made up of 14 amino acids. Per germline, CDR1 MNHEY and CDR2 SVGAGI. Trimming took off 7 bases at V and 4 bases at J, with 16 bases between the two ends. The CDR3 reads CASTTREPSYGYTF. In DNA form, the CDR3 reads TGTGCCAGCACAACGAGGGAACCTTCCTATGGCTACACCTTC.

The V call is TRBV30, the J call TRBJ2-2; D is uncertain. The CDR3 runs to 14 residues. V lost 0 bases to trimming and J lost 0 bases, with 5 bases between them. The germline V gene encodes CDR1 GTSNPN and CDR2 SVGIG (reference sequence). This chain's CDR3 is CAWSVLANTGELFF. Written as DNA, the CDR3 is TGTGCCTGGAGTGTACTGGCGAACACCGGGGAGCTGTTTTTT.

The CDR3 DNA reads TGTGCCAGCAGTTCTCGCAGAGCGGGAACCTACGAGCAGTACTTC. Amino acids: CASSSRRAGTYEQYF. The genes are TRBV6-5 and TRBJ2-7; 7 bases are a match to TRBD2. The germline gives CDR1 MNHEY, CDR2 SVGAGI. There are 15 residues in the CDR3. The junction had 8 bases not matched to a gene; V was cut back by 4 bases and J by 2 bases.

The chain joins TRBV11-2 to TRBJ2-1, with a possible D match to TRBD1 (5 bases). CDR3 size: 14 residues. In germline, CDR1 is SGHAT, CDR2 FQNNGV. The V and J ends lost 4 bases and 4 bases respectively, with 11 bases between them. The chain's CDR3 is CASSYYRQYNEQFF. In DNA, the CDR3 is TGTGCCAGCAGCTACTACCGACAGTACAATGAGCAGTTCTTC.

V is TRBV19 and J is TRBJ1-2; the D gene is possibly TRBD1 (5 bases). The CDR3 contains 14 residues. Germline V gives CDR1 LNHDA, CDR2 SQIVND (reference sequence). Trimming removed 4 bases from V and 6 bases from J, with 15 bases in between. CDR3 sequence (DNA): TGTGCCAGTAGTAATCCGGGACCTGGGCATGGCTACACCTTC. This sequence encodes CASSNPGPGHGYTF.

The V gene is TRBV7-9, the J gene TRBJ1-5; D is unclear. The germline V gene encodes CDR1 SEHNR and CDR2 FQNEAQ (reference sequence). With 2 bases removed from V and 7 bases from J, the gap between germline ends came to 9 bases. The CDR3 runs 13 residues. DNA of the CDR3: TGTGCCAGCAGCTTACGGATTGAGCAGCCCCAGCATTTT. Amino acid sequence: CASSLRIEQPQHF.

The CDR3 DNA sequence: TGTGCCAGCAGCCTCGAAGGGGACATAGGTAAGCCCCAGCATTTT. This encodes CASSLEGDIGKPQHF. The chain joins TRBV7-9 to TRBJ1-5; tentatively, D is TRBD1 (6 bases). The CDR3 is 15 residues long. V was cut by 5 bases and J by 8 bases, with 19 bases left in between. CDR1 is SEHNR, CDR2 FQNEAQ, per germline (reference sequence).

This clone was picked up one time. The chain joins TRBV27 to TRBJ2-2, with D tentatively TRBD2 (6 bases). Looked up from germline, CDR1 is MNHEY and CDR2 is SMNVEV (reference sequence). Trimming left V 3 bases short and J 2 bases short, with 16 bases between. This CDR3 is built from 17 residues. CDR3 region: CASSFYGGTDNTGELFF. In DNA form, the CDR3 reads TGTGCCAGCAGTTTCTACGGCGGGACTGACAACACCGGGGAGCTGTTTTTT.

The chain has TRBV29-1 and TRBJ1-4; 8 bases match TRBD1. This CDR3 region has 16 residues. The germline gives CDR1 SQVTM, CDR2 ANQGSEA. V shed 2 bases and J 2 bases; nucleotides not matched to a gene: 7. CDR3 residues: CSVENSQGATNEKLFF. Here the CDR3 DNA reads TGCAGCGTTGAAAATTCGCAGGGGGCGACTAATGAAAAACTGTTTTTT.

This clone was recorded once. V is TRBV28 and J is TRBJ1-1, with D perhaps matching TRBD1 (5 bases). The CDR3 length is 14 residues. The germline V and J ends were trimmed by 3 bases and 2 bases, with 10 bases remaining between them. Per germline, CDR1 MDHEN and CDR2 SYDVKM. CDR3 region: CASSLAGPNTEAFF. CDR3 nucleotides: TGTGCCAGCAGTTTGGCGGGACCCAACACTGAAGCTTTCTTT.

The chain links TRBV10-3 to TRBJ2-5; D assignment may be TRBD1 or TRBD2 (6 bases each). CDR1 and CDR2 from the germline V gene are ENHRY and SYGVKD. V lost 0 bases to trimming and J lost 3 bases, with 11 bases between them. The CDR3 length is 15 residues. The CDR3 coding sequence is TGTGCCATCAGTGAGTCGAGGGGGGAAGAAGAGACCCAGTACTTC. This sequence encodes CAISESRGEEETQYF.

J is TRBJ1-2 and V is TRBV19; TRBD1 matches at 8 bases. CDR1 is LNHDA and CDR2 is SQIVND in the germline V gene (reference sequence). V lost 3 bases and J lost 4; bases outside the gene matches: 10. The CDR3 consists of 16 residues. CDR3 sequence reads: CASSMPRRGQVYGYTF. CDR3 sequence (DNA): TGTGCCAGTAGTATGCCTAGGCGGGGACAGGTCTATGGCTACACCTTC.

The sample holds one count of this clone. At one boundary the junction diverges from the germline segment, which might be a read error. The CDR3 spells CASRLYSNQPQHF. The CDR3 DNA sequence: TGTGCCAGCAGATTATATAGCAATCAGCCCCAGCATTTT. The chain recombines TRBV27 with TRBJ1-5; D is unresolved. This CDR3 is 13 amino acids long. Germline values: CDR1 MNHEY, CDR2 SMNVEV (reference sequence).

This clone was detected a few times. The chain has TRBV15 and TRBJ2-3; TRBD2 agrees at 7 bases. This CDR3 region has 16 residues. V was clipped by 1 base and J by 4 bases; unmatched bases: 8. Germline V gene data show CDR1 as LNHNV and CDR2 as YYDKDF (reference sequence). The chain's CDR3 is CATSRGDAGVADTQYF. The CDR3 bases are TGTGCCACCAGCAGAGGCGACGCGGGAGTGGCAGATACGCAGTATTTT.

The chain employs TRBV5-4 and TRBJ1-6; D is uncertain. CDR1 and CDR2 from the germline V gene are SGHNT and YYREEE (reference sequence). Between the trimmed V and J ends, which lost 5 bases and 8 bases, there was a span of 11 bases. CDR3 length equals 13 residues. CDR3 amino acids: CASRPSLYSPLHF. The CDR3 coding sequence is TGTGCCAGCAGACCTAGTCTGTATTCACCCCTCCACTTT.